The rows below give T cell receptor beta chains drawn from one sample of a study of T cell repertoires in cytomegalovirus infection. MiXCR, applied by TCRdb to the reads, yields one record per CDR3 protein. The sample has almost 550,000 distinct CDR3 sequences, 15% to 20% seen once. The material sequenced was CD8+ T cells from PBMCs. The source of these receptors is a human donor in good health (CMV status not recorded). Some clones in this sample may be carry-over from other donors' samples. Each CDR3 is given with its conserved first and last residue. Each record gives: D gene, V gene, clone size, J gene, CDR3 protein, CDR3 DNA. A D gene is named only where the DNA matches it firmly. Rows may omit the clone size; those that give it use once, few, many or a size class.

TRBD2	TRBV9	NA	TRBJ2-2	CASSVDRRGVGTGELFF	TGTGCCAGCAGCGTAGATCGCCGGGGGGTTGGGACCGGGGAGCTGTTTTTT
TRBD2	TRBV4-1	many	TRBJ2-3	CASSQDGERGRDTQYF	TGCGCCAGCAGCCAAGATGGAGAGCGGGGGAGAGATACGCAGTATTTT
TRBD2	TRBV28	many	TRBJ2-1	CASSSRGLAGEQFF	TGTGCCAGCAGTTCCAGGGGACTAGCGGGTGAGCAGTTCTTC
NA	TRBV10-3	NA	TRBJ2-7	CAISARDNPYEQYF	TGTGCCATCAGTGCTCGGGACAACCCCTACGAGCAGTACTTC
TRBD1	TRBV2	few	TRBJ2-3	CASSASGTGVPTDTQYF	TGTGCCAGCAGTGCCTCCGGGACAGGGGTTCCCACAGATACGCAGTATTTT
TRBD1	TRBV19	NA	TRBJ2-7	CASSIVRDRGHEQYF	TGTGCCAGTAGTATAGTGCGGGACAGGGGCCACGAGCAGTACTTC
NA	TRBV20-1	NA	TRBJ1-4	CSWRVRREEKLFF	TGCAGTTGGCGGGTCCGCAGAGAGGAAAAACTGTTTTTT
NA	TRBV4-1	NA	TRBJ1-3	CASSQEAGPSGNTIYF	TGCGCCAGCAGCCAAGAGGCAGGTCCCTCTGGAAACACCATATATTTT
TRBD2	TRBV7-9	many	TRBJ2-2	CASSLILAGTGELFF	TGTGCCAGCAGCTTAATTCTAGCGGGGACCGGGGAGCTGTTTTTT
TRBD1	TRBV7-9	NA	TRBJ1-2	CASRQTGGAVYGYTF	TGTGCCAGCAGGCAAACAGGGGGCGCCGTCTATGGCTACACCTTC
NA	TRBV12-3/TRBV12-4	many	TRBJ1-1	CASSLGGLAAFF	TGTGCCAGCAGTTTAGGGGGCCTGGCAGCTTTCTTT
NA	TRBV12-3/TRBV12-4	many	TRBJ1-1	CASSFGQGGRAFF	TGTGCCAGCAGTTTTGGACAAGGGGGGCGGGCTTTCTTT
TRBD2	TRBV7-3	few	TRBJ2-7	CASSLSGGSHDEQYF	TGTGCCAGCAGCTTATCCGGCGGGAGCCACGACGAGCAGTACTTC
TRBD2	TRBV14	few	TRBJ2-1	CASSQDLAASSYNEQFF	TGTGCCAGCAGCCAAGATCTAGCGGCCAGCTCCTACAATGAGCAGTTCTTC
TRBD2	TRBV5-1	NA	TRBJ2-4	CASSLEPGLAGTPEAKNIQYF	TGCGCCAGCAGCTTGGAACCGGGCCTAGCGGGTACCCCAGAGGCCAAAAACATTCAGTACTTC
TRBD1	TRBV7-9	NA	TRBJ2-1	CASSTGTGDYNEQFF	TGTGCCAGCAGCACCGGGACAGGGGACTACAATGAGCAGTTCTTC
NA	TRBV5-6	NA	TRBJ1-1	CASSLGRPGTEAFF	TGTGCCAGCAGCTTAGGACGGCCAGGCACTGAAGCTTTCTTT
NA	TRBV6-6	NA	TRBJ2-1	CAAAPSGRKGEQFF	TGTGCCGCAGCACCTTCGGGGCGGAAAGGGGAGCAGTTCTTC
NA	TRBV7-8	many	TRBJ1-2	CASSLGGAQGYTF	TGTGCCAGCAGCTTAGGGGGGGCTCAAGGCTACACCTTC
NA	TRBV6-1	few	TRBJ2-7	CASSPDYYSYEQYF	TGTGCCAGCAGTCCGGACTATTACTCCTACGAGCAGTACTTC
NA	TRBV7-6	many	TRBJ2-1	CASSSVWKGRNNEQFF	TGTGCCAGCAGCTCCGTGTGGAAGGGACGCAACAATGAGCAGTTCTTC
TRBD2	TRBV28	NA	TRBJ2-2	CASSLSGGLAAGELFF	TGTGCCAGCAGTTTATCCGGGGGACTAGCCGCCGGGGAGCTGTTTTTT
NA	TRBV11-2	NA	TRBJ1-1	CASSLDVYGTNRGTEAFF	TGTGCCAGCAGCTTAGATGTGTACGGGACAAACAGAGGGACTGAAGCTTTCTTT
TRBD2	TRBV6-6	NA	TRBJ2-1	CASFRTSGGGSYNEQFF	TGTGCCAGCTTTAGGACTAGCGGGGGGGGCTCCTACAATGAGCAGTTCTTC
NA	TRBV7-2	many	TRBJ1-1	CASSLVGWTENTEAFF	TGTGCCAGCAGCTTAGTGGGTTGGACTGAGAACACTGAAGCTTTCTTT
TRBD2	TRBV20-1	NA	TRBJ2-7	CSAPMGVAGVLREQYF	TGCAGTGCCCCCATGGGGGTAGCGGGAGTCTTACGCGAGCAGTACTTC
NA	TRBV20-1	NA	TRBJ2-7	CSALGQRAATSYEQYF	TGCAGTGCTCTTGGACAGCGGGCAGCAACCTCCTACGAGCAGTACTTC
TRBD2	TRBV4-2	few	TRBJ2-7	CASSQISGGGYEQYF	TGTGCCAGCAGCCAGATCAGCGGGGGGGGGTACGAGCAGTACTTC
TRBD2	TRBV12-3/TRBV12-4	NA	TRBJ2-3	CASLIAGAGTDTQYF	TGTGCCAGCCTCATAGCGGGGGCGGGGACAGATACGCAGTATTTT
TRBD2	TRBV20-1	NA	TRBJ2-5	CSAKEGLAGAHHIF	TGCAGTGCCAAAGAAGGACTAGCGGGAGCTCATCATATCTTC
NA	TRBV9	NA	TRBJ1-2	CASSDPGAKYGYTF	TGTGCCAGCAGCGATCCCGGGGCCAAATATGGCTACACCTTC
NA	TRBV7-9	many	TRBJ2-7	CASSFDVDYEQYF	TGTGCCAGCAGCTTTGACGTCGACTACGAGCAGTACTTC
TRBD1	TRBV27	many	TRBJ1-1	CASSPDREGMNTEAFF	TGTGCCAGTAGTCCAGACAGGGAGGGTATGAACACTGAAGCTTTCTTT
TRBD2	TRBV11-2	many	TRBJ2-5	CASSSTSGRALQETQYF	TGTGCCAGCAGCTCTACTAGCGGGAGGGCCTTACAAGAGACCCAGTACTTC
NA	TRBV4-1	many	TRBJ2-5	CASSHPGGQETQYF	TGCGCCAGCAGCCACCCCGGGGGTCAAGAGACCCAGTACTTC
NA	TRBV4-2	few	TRBJ1-3	CASSQRSPPNRAADTIYF	TGTGCCAGCAGCCAACGGTCCCCGCCAAACCGAGCCGCAGACACCATATATTTT
NA	TRBV20-1	NA	TRBJ2-5	CSARARAQETQYF	TGCAGTGCTAGAGCGAGGGCCCAAGAGACCCAGTACTTC
NA	TRBV5-1	NA	TRBJ1-4	CASGRNIYNEKLFF	TGCGCCAGCGGCCGAAACATATATAATGAAAAACTGTTTTTT
NA	TRBV6-1	few	TRBJ2-7	CASSVGILTSYEQYF	TGTGCCAGCAGTGTCGGCATCCTAACCTCCTACGAGCAGTACTTC
TRBD2	TRBV4-1	many	TRBJ2-3	CASSQVPSGGSDTQYF	TGCGCCAGCAGCCAAGTTCCTAGCGGGGGCTCAGATACGCAGTATTTT
NA	TRBV11-2	many	TRBJ1-5	CASTSPDGNQPQHF	TGTGCCAGCACCTCACCCGATGGAAATCAGCCCCAGCATTTT
TRBD2	TRBV7-9	many	TRBJ2-1	CASSPTSGRAAEQFF	TGTGCCAGCAGCCCCACTAGCGGGAGGGCCGCGGAGCAGTTCTTC
NA	TRBV5-1	many	TRBJ1-5	CASSRGGNQPQHF	TGTGCCAGCAGCCGGGGTGGCAATCAGCCCCAGCATTTT
NA	TRBV3-1	NA	TRBJ1-2	CASSQPTRQVMKYGYTF	TGTGCCAGCAGCCAACCAACTCGACAGGTGATGAAGTATGGCTACACCTTC
TRBD2	TRBV7-9	many	TRBJ2-7	CASSHIAGGREQYF	TGTGCCAGCAGCCACATAGCGGGAGGCCGCGAGCAGTACTTC
NA	TRBV12-5	many	TRBJ1-1	CASGLGRWAFF	TGTGCTAGTGGTTTAGGGCGTTGGGCTTTCTTT
TRBD2	TRBV28	NA	TRBJ2-7	CASSSPMREGLEQYF	TGTGCCAGCAGTTCCCCCATGCGGGAGGGCCTCGAGCAGTACTTC
NA	TRBV12-3/TRBV12-4	many	TRBJ1-5	CASSPSRNSNQPQHF	TGTGCCAGCAGTCCTTCTAGAAATAGCAATCAGCCCCAGCATTTT
NA	TRBV20-1	NA	TRBJ1-5	CSAREWRGSNQPQHF	TGCAGTGCTAGAGAATGGAGGGGTAGCAATCAGCCCCAGCATTTT
NA	TRBV13	few	TRBJ2-3	CASSFSGTDTQYF	TGTGCCAGCAGCTTTTCAGGCACAGATACGCAGTATTTT
NA	TRBV28	NA	TRBJ1-2	CASRRATANYGYTF	TGTGCCAGCCGACGAGCGACAGCTAACTATGGCTACACCTTC
TRBD2	TRBV4-1	few	TRBJ2-3	CASSPGLGSTDTQYF	TGCGCCAGCAGCCCAGGACTAGGGAGCACAGATACGCAGTATTTT
NA	TRBV6-1	few	TRBJ2-7	CASSERAGPSSYEQYF	TGTGCCAGCAGTGAACGGGCGGGGCCAAGCTCCTACGAGCAGTACTTC
TRBD1	TRBV6-2/TRBV6-3	many	TRBJ1-1	CASSYLLTGKTEAFF	TGTGCCAGCAGTTACCTACTGACAGGGAAGACTGAAGCTTTCTTT
TRBD1	TRBV7-9	many	TRBJ1-2	CASRSPGQQPSSHGYTF	TGTGCCAGCAGATCGCCGGGACAGCAGCCCTCTTCCCATGGCTACACCTTC
NA	TRBV28	NA	TRBJ1-1	CASSPPGRRTEAFF	TGTGCCAGCAGTCCCCCGGGACGGCGCACTGAAGCTTTCTTT
TRBD1	TRBV7-6	many	TRBJ2-5	CASTEGLRQGVRETQYF	TGTGCCAGCACCGAGGGGTTGCGACAGGGCGTCCGAGAGACCCAGTACTTC